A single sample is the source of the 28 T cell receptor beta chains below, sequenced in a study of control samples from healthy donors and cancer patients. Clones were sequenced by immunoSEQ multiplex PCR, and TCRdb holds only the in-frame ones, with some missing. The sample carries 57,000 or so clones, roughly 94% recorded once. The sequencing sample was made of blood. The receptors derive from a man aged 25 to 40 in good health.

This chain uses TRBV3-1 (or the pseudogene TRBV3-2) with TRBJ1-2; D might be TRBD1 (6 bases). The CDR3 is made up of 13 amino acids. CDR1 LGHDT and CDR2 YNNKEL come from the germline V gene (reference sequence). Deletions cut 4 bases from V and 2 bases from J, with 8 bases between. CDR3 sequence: CASSPQGNYGYTF. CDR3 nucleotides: TGTGCCAGCAGCCCACAGGGCAACTATGGCTACACCTTC.

CDR3 sequence (DNA): TGTGCCAGCTCACCAATGGAGGACAGGGGAGGCGAGCAGTACTTC. This translates into CASSPMEDRGGEQYF. The J gene is TRBJ2-7, the V gene TRBV18, with 9 bases lining up with TRBD1. V dropped 2 bases and J dropped 6; count of bases not matched to a gene: 8. Germline CDR1 is KGHSH and CDR2 is LQKENI. CDR3 size: 15 residues.

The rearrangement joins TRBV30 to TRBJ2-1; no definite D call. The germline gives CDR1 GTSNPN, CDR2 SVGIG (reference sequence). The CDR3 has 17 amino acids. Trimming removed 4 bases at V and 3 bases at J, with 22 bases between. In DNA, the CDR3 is TGTGCCTGGACTCTGGGCAGTGGGTCGTTTGGCTACAATGAGCAGTTCTTC. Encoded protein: CAWTLGSGSFGYNEQFF.

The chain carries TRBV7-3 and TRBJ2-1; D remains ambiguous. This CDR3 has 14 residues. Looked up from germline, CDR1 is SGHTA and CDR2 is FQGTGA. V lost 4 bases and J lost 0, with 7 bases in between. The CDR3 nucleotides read TGTGCCAGCAGCTCAGGAAGCTCCTACAATGAGCAGTTCTTC. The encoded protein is CASSSGSSYNEQFF.

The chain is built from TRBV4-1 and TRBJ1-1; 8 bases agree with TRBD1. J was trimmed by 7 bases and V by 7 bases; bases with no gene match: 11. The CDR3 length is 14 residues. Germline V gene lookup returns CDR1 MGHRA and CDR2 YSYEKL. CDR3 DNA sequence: TGCGCCAGCACCCCTGGACAGGGTCGTTTTGAAGCTTTCTTT. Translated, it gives CASTPGQGRFEAFF.

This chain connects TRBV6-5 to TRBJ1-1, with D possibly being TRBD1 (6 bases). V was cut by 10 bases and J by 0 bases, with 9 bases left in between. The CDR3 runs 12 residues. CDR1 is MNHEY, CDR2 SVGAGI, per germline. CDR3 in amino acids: CATGQMNTEAFF. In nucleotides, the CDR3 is TGTGCCACCGGACAGATGAACACTGAAGCTTTCTTT.

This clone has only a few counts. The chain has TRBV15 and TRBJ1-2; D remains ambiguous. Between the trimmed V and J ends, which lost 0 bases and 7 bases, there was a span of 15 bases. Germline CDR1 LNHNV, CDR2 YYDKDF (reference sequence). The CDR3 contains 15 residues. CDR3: CATSRDEVRRGGYTF. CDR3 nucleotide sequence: TGTGCCACCAGCAGAGACGAGGTCCGGAGAGGTGGCTACACCTTC.

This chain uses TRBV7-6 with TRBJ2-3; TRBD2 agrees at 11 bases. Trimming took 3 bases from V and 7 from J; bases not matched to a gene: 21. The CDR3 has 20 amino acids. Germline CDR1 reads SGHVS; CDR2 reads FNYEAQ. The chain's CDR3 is CASSFRRSVLAGGALYTQYF. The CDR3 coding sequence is TGTGCCAGCAGCTTTAGGCGGTCGGTGCTAGCGGGGGGCGCATTGTATACGCAGTATTTT. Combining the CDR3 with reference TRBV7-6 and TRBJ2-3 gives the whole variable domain GAGVSQSPRYKVTKRGQDVALRCDPISGHVSLYWYRQALGQGPEFLTYFNYEAQQDKSGLPNDRFSAERPEGSISTLTIQRTEQRDSAMYRCASSFRRSVLAGGALYTQYFGPGTRLTVL.

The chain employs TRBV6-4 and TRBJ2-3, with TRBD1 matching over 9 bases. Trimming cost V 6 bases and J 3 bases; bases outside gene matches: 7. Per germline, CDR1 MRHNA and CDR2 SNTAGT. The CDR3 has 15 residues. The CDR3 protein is CASSPDRGGTDTQYF. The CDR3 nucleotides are TGTGCCAGCAGCCCCGACAGGGGGGGGACAGATACGCAGTATTTT.

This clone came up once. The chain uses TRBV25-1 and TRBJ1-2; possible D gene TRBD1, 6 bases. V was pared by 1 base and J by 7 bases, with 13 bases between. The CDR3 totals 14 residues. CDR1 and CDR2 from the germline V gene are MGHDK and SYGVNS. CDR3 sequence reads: CASSELVGGSGYTF. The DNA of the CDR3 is TGTGCCAGCAGTGAATTGGTCGGGGGCTCTGGCTACACCTTC.

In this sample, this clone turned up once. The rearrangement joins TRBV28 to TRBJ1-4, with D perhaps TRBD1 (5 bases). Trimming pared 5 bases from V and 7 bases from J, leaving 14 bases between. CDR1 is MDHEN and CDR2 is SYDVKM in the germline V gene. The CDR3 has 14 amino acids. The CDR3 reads CASSPDWGPEKLFF. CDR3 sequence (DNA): TGTGCCAGCAGTCCGGACTGGGGCCCTGAAAAACTGTTTTTT.

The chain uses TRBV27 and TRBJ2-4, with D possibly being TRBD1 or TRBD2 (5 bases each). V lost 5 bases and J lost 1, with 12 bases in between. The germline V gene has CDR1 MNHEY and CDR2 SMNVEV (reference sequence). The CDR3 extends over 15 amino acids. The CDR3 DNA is TGTGCCAGCAGTCCATTGGGGGTGGCCAAAAACATTCAGTACTTC. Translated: CASSPLGVAKNIQYF.

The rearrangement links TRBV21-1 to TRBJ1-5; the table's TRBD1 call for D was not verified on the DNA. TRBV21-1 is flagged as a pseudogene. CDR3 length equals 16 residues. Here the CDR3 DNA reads TGTGCCAGCAGCAAAGACCAGGGGGCCTACAATCAGCCCCAGCATTTT. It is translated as CASSKDQGAYNQPQHF.

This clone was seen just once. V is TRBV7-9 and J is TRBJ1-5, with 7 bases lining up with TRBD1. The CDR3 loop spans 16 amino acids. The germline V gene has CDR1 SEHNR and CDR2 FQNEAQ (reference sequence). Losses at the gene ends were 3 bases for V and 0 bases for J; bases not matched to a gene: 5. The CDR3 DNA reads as TGTGCCAGCAGCTTTAATGACAGGGATAGCAATCAGCCCCAGCATTTT. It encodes CASSFNDRDSNQPQHF.

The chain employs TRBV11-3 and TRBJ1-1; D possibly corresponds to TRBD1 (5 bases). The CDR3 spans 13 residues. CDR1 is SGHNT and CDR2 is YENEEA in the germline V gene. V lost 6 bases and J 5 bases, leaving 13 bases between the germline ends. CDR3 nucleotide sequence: TGTGCCAGCAGTTTCAGGGTGGGGACTGAAGCTTTCTTT. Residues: CASSFRVGTEAFF.

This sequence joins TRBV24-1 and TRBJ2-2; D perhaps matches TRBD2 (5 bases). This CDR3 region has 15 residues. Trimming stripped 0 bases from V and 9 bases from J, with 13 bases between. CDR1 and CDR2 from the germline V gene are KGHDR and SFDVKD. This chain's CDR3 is CATSDLPYRGWELFF. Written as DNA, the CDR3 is TGTGCCACCAGTGATTTGCCCTATCGGGGTTGGGAGCTGTTTTTT.

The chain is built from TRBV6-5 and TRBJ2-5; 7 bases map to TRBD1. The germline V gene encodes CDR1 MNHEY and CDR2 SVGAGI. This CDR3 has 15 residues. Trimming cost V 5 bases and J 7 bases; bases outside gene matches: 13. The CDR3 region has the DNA TGTGCCAGCAGTCCCCCGGGACAGCCCTTAGGGACCCAGTACTTC. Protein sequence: CASSPPGQPLGTQYF.

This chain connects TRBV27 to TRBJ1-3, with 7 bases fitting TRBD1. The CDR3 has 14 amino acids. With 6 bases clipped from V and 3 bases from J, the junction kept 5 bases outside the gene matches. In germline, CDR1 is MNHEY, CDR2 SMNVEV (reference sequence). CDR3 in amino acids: CASRGTVDGNTIYF. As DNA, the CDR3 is TGTGCCAGCAGGGGGACAGTTGATGGAAACACCATATATTTT.

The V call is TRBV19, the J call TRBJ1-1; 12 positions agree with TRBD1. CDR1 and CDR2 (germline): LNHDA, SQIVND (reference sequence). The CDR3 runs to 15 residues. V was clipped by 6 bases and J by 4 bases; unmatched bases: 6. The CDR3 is CASRSGTGGFTEAFF. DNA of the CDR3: TGTGCCAGTAGATCCGGGACAGGGGGCTTCACTGAAGCTTTCTTT.

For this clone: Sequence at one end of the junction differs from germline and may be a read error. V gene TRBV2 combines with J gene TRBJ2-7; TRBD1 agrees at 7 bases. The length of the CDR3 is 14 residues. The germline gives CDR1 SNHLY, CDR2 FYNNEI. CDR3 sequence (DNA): TGTGCCAGCAGTGACAGGGGGACCCTGGACGAGCAGCACTTC. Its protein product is CASSDRGTLDEQHF.

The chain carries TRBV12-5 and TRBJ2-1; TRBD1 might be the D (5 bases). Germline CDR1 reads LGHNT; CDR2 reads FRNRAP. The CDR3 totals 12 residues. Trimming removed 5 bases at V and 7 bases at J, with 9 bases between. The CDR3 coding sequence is TGTGCTAGTGGTCTCCAGGGTAATGAGCAGTTCTTC. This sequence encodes CASGLQGNEQFF.

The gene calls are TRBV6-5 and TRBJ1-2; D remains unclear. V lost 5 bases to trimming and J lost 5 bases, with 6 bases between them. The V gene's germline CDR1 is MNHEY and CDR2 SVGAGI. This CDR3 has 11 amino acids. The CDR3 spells CASSTTYGYTF. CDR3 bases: TGTGCCAGCAGTACCACATATGGCTACACCTTC.

The CDR3 coding sequence is TGTGCCAGCAGCGTAGTTAGCGGGGGGGCTGGCTCCTACAATGAGCAGTTCTTC. Translating gives CASSVVSGGAGSYNEQFF. The genes are TRBV9 and TRBJ2-1; 11 nucleotides line up with TRBD2. The germline gives CDR1 SGDLS, CDR2 YYNGEE. This CDR3 is built from 18 residues. V shed 0 bases, J shed 0 bases, and the junction held 5 bases outside the gene matches.

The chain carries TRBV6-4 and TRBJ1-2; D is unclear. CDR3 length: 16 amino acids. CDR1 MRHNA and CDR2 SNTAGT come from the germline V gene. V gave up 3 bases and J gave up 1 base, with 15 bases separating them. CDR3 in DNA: TGTGCCAGCAGTGAACATCCCCAACCAGATAACTATGGCTACACCTTC. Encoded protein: CASSEHPQPDNYGYTF.

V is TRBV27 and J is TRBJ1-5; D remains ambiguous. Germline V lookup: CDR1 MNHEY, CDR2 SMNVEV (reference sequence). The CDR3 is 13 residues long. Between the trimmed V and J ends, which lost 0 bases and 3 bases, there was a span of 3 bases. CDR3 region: CASSLSVNQPQHF. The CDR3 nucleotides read TGTGCCAGCAGTTTATCGGTCAATCAGCCCCAGCATTTT.

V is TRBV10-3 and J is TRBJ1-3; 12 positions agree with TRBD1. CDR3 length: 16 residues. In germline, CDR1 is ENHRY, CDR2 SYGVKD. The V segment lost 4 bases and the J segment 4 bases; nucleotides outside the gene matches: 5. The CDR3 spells CAISGDRGLQGNTIYF. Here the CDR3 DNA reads TGTGCCATCAGTGGGGACAGGGGGCTACAGGGAAACACCATATATTTT.

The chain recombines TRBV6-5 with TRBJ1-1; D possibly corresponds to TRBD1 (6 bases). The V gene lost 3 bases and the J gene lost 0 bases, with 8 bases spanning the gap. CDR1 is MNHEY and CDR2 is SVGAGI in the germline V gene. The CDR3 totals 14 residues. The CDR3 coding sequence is TGTGCCAGCAGTTATGACAGGTTGAACACTGAAGCTTTCTTT. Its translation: CASSYDRLNTEAFF.

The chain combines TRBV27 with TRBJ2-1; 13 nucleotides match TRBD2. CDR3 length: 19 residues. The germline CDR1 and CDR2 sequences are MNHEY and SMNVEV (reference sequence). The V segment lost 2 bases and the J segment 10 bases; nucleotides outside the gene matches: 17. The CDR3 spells CASSLRGPPTSGRPSEQFF. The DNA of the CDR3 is TGTGCCAGCAGTTTAAGGGGGCCGCCGACTAGCGGGAGGCCAAGCGAGCAGTTCTTC.